Listed below are T cell receptor beta chains from one sample, sequenced in a study of blood T cell repertoires in COVID-19. The repertoire was sequenced with immunoSEQ multiplex PCR; TCRdb's copy has only in-frame clones and lacks some. The sample holds about 100,000 clones, roughly 80% seen once. The sequenced sample was peripheral blood. Receptor source: a man aged 55-75 years with active or convalescent COVID-19. Each CDR3 is given with its conserved first and last residue. The D gene is left open where the match is weak. Not all rows give a size; the values are once, few, many and, for expanded clones, a class.

NA TRBJ2-7 NA TRBV3-1/TRBV3-2 TGTGCCAGCAGCCATCCCGGGACTTACTACGAGCAGTACTTC CASSHPGTYYEQYF
NA TRBJ1-5 TRBD1 TRBV19 TGTGCCAGTAGTCCCGACAGGGGGCGAGGTTTGGTAGGCAATCAGCCCCAGCATTTT CASSPDRGRGLVGNQPQHF
NA TRBJ2-7 TRBD1 TRBV5-8 TGTGCCAGCAGCTTGGGCTGGGACAGTTCCATCTACGAGCAGTACTTC CASSLGWDSSIYEQYF
NA TRBJ2-1 TRBD2 TRBV27 TGTGCCAGCAGTTTAGCCTCTTTAACTTCGGCTAGCGGTTACAATGAGCAGTTCTTC CASSLASLTSASGYNEQFF
NA TRBJ2-5 TRBD1 TRBV28 TGTGCCAGCAGGGATGGGACAGGCTGGACCCAGTACTTC CASRDGTGWTQYF
NA TRBJ2-2 NA TRBV27 TGTGCCAGCAGTTTGGGGAAGGGTGGGAGGACCGGGGAGCTGTTTTTT CASSLGKGGRTGELFF
NA TRBJ1-3 TRBD1 TRBV9 TGTGCCAGCAGCCCCAAGGGACAGGGGACTGGAAACACCATATATTTT CASSPKGQGTGNTIYF
NA TRBJ2-1 TRBD1 TRBV7-9 TGTGCCAGCAGCCGGGGTGGGACAGGGAATCGGAATGAGCAGTTCTTC CASSRGGTGNRNEQFF
few TRBJ2-7 TRBD2 TRBV7-2 TGTGCCAGCAGCTTAGGGGCTAGCGGGGCCTACGAGCAGTACTTC CASSLGASGAYEQYF
NA TRBJ1-2 NA TRBV7-9 TGTGCCAGTACGATAGGGGCTAACTATGGCTACACCTTC CASTIGANYGYTF
NA TRBJ1-1 TRBD1 TRBV2 TGTGCCAGCAGTACTGGGACAGGGTGGACTGAAGCTTTCTTT CASSTGTGWTEAFF
NA TRBJ2-3 NA TRBV7-6 TGTGCCAGCAGCTTAGCCCCTCTAGACACAGATACGCAGTATTTT CASSLAPLDTDTQYF
NA TRBJ2-1 TRBD2 TRBV19 TGTGCCAGCAGTAGGACCTTGGGACTAGCGGGAGGACCTGAGCAGTTCTTC CASSRTLGLAGGPEQFF
NA TRBJ2-4 TRBD1 TRBV5-1 TGCGCCAGCAGCTTGGGACAGGGGGCCCAAAACATTCAGTACTTC CASSLGQGAQNIQYF
NA TRBJ1-5 NA TRBV6-5 TGTGCCAGCAGTGACTCAGGGGGCAATCAGCCCCAGCATTTT CASSDSGGNQPQHF
once TRBJ2-1 TRBD2 TRBV4-1 TGCGCCAGCAGCCAAGATCCGGAGCGGGACGCTGAGCAGTTCTTC CASSQDPERDAEQFF
many TRBJ2-2 NA TRBV7-9 TGTGCCAGCAGCTTCGGGGGGCGCACCGGGGAGCTGTTTTTT CASSFGGRTGELFF
NA TRBJ2-1 NA TRBV20-1 TGCAGTGCTAGTCCAGGGGGGTGGGAGCAGTTCTTC CSASPGGWEQFF
NA TRBJ1-1 NA TRBV28 TGTGCCAGCAGTTTATTCCCGCCCGACCAGGGCACTGAAGCTTTCTTT CASSLFPPDQGTEAFF
once TRBJ2-3 NA TRBV9 TGTGCCAGCAGCGTAGCCCCGTCTAGCACAGATACGCAGTATTTT CASSVAPSSTDTQYF
NA TRBJ2-7 NA TRBV30 TGTGCCTGGAGTGAGTTAACAGTGTCCTACGAGCAGTACTTC CAWSELTVSYEQYF
NA TRBJ1-2 TRBD1 TRBV12-3/TRBV12-4 TGTGCCAGCAGCCTCGGACAGGGGGTTGGCTACACCTTC CASSLGQGVGYTF
NA TRBJ1-5 NA TRBV30 TGTGCCTGGAGTATCCGGGACAATCAGCCCCAGCATTTT CAWSIRDNQPQHF
NA TRBJ2-7 NA TRBV5-1 TGCGCCAGCAGCTTACAGGGTACCTACGAGCAGTACTTC CASSLQGTYEQYF
NA TRBJ2-1 NA TRBV11-3 TGTGCCAGCAGCTCGGCGGGGACCCTGTCCTACAATGAGCAGTTCTTC CASSSAGTLSYNEQFF
NA TRBJ2-5 TRBD2 TRBV5-5 TGTGCCAGCAGCTTTCTAGCGGGAGAAGAGACCCAGTACTTC CASSFLAGEETQYF
NA TRBJ2-3 TRBD2 TRBV7-9 TGTGCCAGCAGCCCAATGGGGAGGGGAACAGATACGCAGTATTTT CASSPMGRGTDTQYF
NA TRBJ1-6 TRBD1 TRBV6-5 TGTGCCAGCAGTCCCCGGGACAGGTCGAATTCACCCCTCCACTTT CASSPRDRSNSPLHF
NA TRBJ2-3 NA TRBV2 TGTGCCAGCAGTGAAGAGGCTAGCGGCACAGATACGCAGTATTTT CASSEEASGTDTQYF
NA TRBJ2-1 NA TRBV7-2 TGTGCCAGCGCGGGACTTTACAATGAGCAGTTCTTC CASAGLYNEQFF
NA TRBJ2-7 TRBD2 TRBV5-4 TGTGCCAGCAGCTACAATAGCGGGAGAGCCTACGAGCAGTACTTC CASSYNSGRAYEQYF
NA TRBJ1-6 NA TRBV5-6 TGTGCCAGCAGCTCCTCCTTAGCACGGCTCGGGAATTCACCCCTCCACTTT CASSSSLARLGNSPLHF
few TRBJ1-2 NA TRBV7-9 TGTGCCAGCGGCCTTACAGGTTCCTATGGCTACACCTTC CASGLTGSYGYTF
NA TRBJ2-1 TRBD2 TRBV7-3 TGTGCCAGCAGCCTGAGCGGGAGCGGGGTTAATGAGCAGTTCTTC CASSLSGSGVNEQFF
NA TRBJ1-2 NA TRBV7-3 TGTGCCAGCAGCTCTAATAACAACTATGGCTACACCTTC CASSSNNNYGYTF
NA TRBJ2-1 NA TRBV7-2 TGTGCCAGCAGCCCCCGGACTTTGAGCTCCTACAATGAGCAGTTCTTC CASSPRTLSSYNEQFF
NA TRBJ1-2 TRBD1 TRBV5-1 TGCGCCAGCAGCTTGGGACAGGGTTTTGGTGGCTACACCTTC CASSLGQGFGGYTF
NA TRBJ2-5 TRBD1 TRBV28 TGTGCCAGCAGTCTGGGACAGCCGTACCAAGAGACCCAGTACTTC CASSLGQPYQETQYF
NA TRBJ1-5 TRBD1 TRBV30 TGTGCCTGGAGTTCACAGGGGGGGCAGCCCCAGCATTTT CAWSSQGGQPQHF
NA TRBJ2-2 NA TRBV5-4 TGTGCCAGCAGCCCGAGGAGGACAGATAAACCCGGGGAGCTGTTTTTT CASSPRRTDKPGELFF
once TRBJ1-1 NA TRBV11-2 TGTGCCAGCAGCCAACGGACAGACAACACTGAAGCTTTCTTT CASSQRTDNTEAFF
NA TRBJ2-1 NA TRBV12-5 TGTGCTAGTGGAACCGGCAGGGGTTCCTACAATGAGCAGTTCTTC CASGTGRGSYNEQFF
NA TRBJ1-2 NA TRBV12-3/TRBV12-4 TGTGCCAGCGGAACGGGGTTTAACTATGGCTACACCTTC CASGTGFNYGYTF
NA TRBJ2-1 NA TRBV5-6 TGTGCCAGCAGCTTACTAAGCGGTGAGCAGTTCTTC CASSLLSGEQFF
many TRBJ1-5 TRBD1 TRBV28 TGTGCCAGCAGACAACAGGGGAAGGGGATAAATCAGCCCCAGCATTTT CASRQQGKGINQPQHF
many TRBJ1-1 NA TRBV5-1 TGCGCCAGCAGCTATGTCCCGGGGTTTAGCCAGCCGGGTGAAGCTTTCTTT CASSYVPGFSQPGEAFF
NA TRBJ1-6 TRBD1 TRBV6-2/TRBV6-3 TGTGCCAGCAGTTACTCGAGACAGGGTGGTTCACCCCTCCACTTT CASSYSRQGGSPLHF
NA TRBJ2-1 NA TRBV9 TGTGCCAGCAGCGTAGGAACAGGGTTGGATGAGCAGTTCTTC CASSVGTGLDEQFF
NA TRBJ2-5 NA TRBV6-1 TGTGCCAGCAGTGAAGATGTAGGAGACGCCTTCTACTTC CASSEDVGDAFYF
NA TRBJ1-6 NA TRBV7-9 TGTGCCAGCAGCCCCGGACAGTGGGCGCTAGAACCCCTCCACTTT CASSPGQWALEPLHF
NA TRBJ2-1 TRBD2 TRBV7-2 TGTGCCAGCAGCTTAGTTAGCGGGAGGACCAATGAGCAGTTCTTC CASSLVSGRTNEQFF